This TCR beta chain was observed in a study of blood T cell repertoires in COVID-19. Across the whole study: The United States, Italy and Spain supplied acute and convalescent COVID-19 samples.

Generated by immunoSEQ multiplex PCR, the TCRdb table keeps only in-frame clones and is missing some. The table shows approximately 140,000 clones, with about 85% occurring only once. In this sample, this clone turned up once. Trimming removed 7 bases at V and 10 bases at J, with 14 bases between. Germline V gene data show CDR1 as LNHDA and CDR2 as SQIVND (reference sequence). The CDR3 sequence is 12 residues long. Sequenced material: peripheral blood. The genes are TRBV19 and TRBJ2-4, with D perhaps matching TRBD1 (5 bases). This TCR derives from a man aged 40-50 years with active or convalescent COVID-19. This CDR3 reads CASKGVERIQYF. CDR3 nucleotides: TGTGCCAGTAAAGGGGTTGAGAGAATTCAGTACTTC.